What follows is one T cell receptor beta chain and its context. The data originate from a study of tumor and adjacent non-tumor tissue in lung cancer. RNA was extracted from bulk tissue without any cell sorting. TCRbeta libraries were built with three rounds of nested PCR, modified from ARM-PCR. From the multiplex PCR reads, TCRdb called clonotypes with MiXCR, one entry per CDR3 protein. Of roughly 75,000 distinct CDR3 sequences in the sample, roughly 73% were seen once. The CDR3 is 16 amino acids. V shed 2 bases and J 1 base; nucleotides not matched to a gene: 7. CDR1 is DFQATT and CDR2 is SNEGSKA in the germline V gene (reference sequence).

Sequenced: lung tumor tissue. The TCR was taken from a woman aged 45-60 years with non-small cell lung cancer. The chain uses TRBV20-1 and TRBJ2-7; TRBD2 agrees at 11 bases. The CDR3 loop reads CSARWASGRSSYEQYF. The CDR3 nucleotides read TGCAGTGCTAGATGGGCTAGCGGGAGGTCTTCCTACGAGCAGTACTTC.